A single sample is the source of the 27 T cell receptor beta chains below, sequenced in a study of T cells expressing NK-cell markers (dated by TCRdb to 2019 to 2021). Libraries were prepared through 5' RACE. The reads were generated on an Illumina HiSeq 2000. Following reprocessing of the reads by TCRdb, the data hold one row per CDR3 protein sequence and no DNA is available. This sample's table has entries for about 160,000 distinct CDR3 sequences. The ten largest clones represent 20% to 25% of the sample. The sequencing input was blood T cells: a sorted CD56 or NKG2C T cell subset, CD4+ or CD8+ T cells, or bulk PBMC T cells (not recorded which). All receptors come from a man aged 18 to 69 in good health.

The gene calls are TRBV2 and TRBJ2-1; as DNA is missing, the TRBD2 call by TCRdb cannot be tested. The CDR3 sequence is 14 residues long. Germline CDR1 reads SNHLY; CDR2 reads FYNNEI. CDR3: CASSILEGVTEQFF.

The gene calls are TRBV29-1 and TRBJ2-7; TCRdb names TRBD1, which stays unverified in the absence of DNA. The germline V gene encodes CDR1 SQVTM and CDR2 ANQGSEA. The CDR3 is 16 residues long. This CDR3 reads CSVEEDRGHSTYEQYF.

The rearrangement uses TRBV14 and TRBJ2-5. The CDR3 extends over 12 amino acids. CDR1 and CDR2 from the germline V gene are SGHDN and FVKESK. This CDR3 is CASSQELETQYF.

The chain couples TRBV7-9 to TRBJ1-2; TCRdb picks TRBD1, but there is no DNA to check that call. The CDR3 runs to 14 residues. Looked up from germline, CDR1 is SEHNR and CDR2 is FQNEAQ (reference sequence). The chain's CDR3 is CASSLGDSLYGYTF.

This CDR3 is CASSIAGGDTFYYEQYF. The chain joins TRBV19 to TRBJ2-7; checking the TCRdb D call of TRBD1 is not possible without DNA. Germline-derived CDR1 and CDR2 are LNHDA and SQIVND (reference sequence). The CDR3 extends over 17 amino acids.

The chain has TRBV6-1 and TRBJ1-4; without DNA, the TCRdb call of TRBD1 cannot be checked. The CDR3 totals 15 residues. CDR1 MNHNS and CDR2 SASEGT come from the germline V gene. The CDR3 region is CASSDGPGADEKLFF.

This chain uses TRBV10-3 with TRBJ2-7; without DNA, the TCRdb call of TRBD1 cannot be checked. The CDR3 totals 16 residues. Germline loops: CDR1 ENHRY, CDR2 SYGVKD. CDR3 loop: CAISEKERQGGYEQYF.

The chain employs TRBV7-6 and TRBJ2-7; TCRdb indicates TRBD2, and absent DNA this call remains unverified. CDR1 is SGHVS, CDR2 FNYEAQ, per germline. CDR3 length: 17 amino acids. The CDR3 region is CASSLGGGGAETYEQYF.

This chain connects TRBV20-1 to TRBJ1-2. CDR3 size: 16 residues. Germline V gene sequence: CDR1 DFQATT, CDR2 SNEGSKA (reference sequence). The CDR3 sequence is CSARPFLAVIPSGYTF.

The chain recombines TRBV10-3 with TRBJ2-7; without DNA, the TCRdb call of TRBD1 cannot be checked. CDR3 length: 12 residues. Germline loops: CDR1 ENHRY, CDR2 SYGVKD. The chain's CDR3 is CATGQGSLEQYF.

This sequence joins TRBV12-3 or TRBV12-4 and TRBJ1-5; TCRdb designates TRBD1, a call that cannot be tested without DNA. This CDR3 contains 15 residues. CDR3 residues: CASSSETVVDQPQHF.

The V call is TRBV5-4, the J call TRBJ2-2. The germline V gene has CDR1 SGHNT and CDR2 YYREEE (reference sequence). The CDR3 has 14 amino acids. CDR3 residues: CASSYALNTGELFF.

This chain joins TRBV11-2 and TRBJ2-5; checking the TCRdb D call of TRBD2 is not possible without DNA. Per germline, CDR1 SGHAT and CDR2 FQNNGV. The CDR3 is made up of 14 amino acids. The CDR3: CASRPSGHAETQYF.

The chain combines TRBV27 with TRBJ2-1; as DNA is missing, the TRBD2 call by TCRdb cannot be tested. Germline lookup yields CDR1 MNHEY and CDR2 SMNVEV (reference sequence). The CDR3 loop spans 13 amino acids. Here the CDR3 reads CASYSRAWHEQFF.

This chain uses TRBV12-5 with TRBJ1-6; the D call of TRBD1 rests on TCRdb alone, since no DNA is present to check it. Germline assignment: CDR1 LGHNT and CDR2 FRNRAP. The CDR3 loop spans 14 amino acids. The CDR3 sequence: CASGLGQGVSPLHF. Combining the CDR3 with reference TRBV12-5 and TRBJ1-6 gives the whole variable domain DARVTQTPRHKVTEMGQEVTMRCQPILGHNTVFWYRQTMMQGLELLAYFRNRAPLDDSGMPKDRFSAEMPDATLATLKIQPSEPRDSAVYFCASGLGQGVSPLHFGNGTRLTVT.

V gene TRBV5-1 combines with J gene TRBJ2-3; TCRdb reports TRBD1, a call that lacks DNA to check it against. From germline, CDR1 is SGHRS and CDR2 YFSETQ. The CDR3 contains 16 residues. CDR3 region: CASSLGQTDYTDTQYF.

This chain uses TRBV6-1 with TRBJ2-1; as DNA is missing, the TRBD1 call by TCRdb cannot be tested. This CDR3 contains 14 residues. Germline V gene data show CDR1 as MNHNS and CDR2 as SASEGT. The CDR3 protein is CASSDRGGRDEQFF.

This rearrangement joins TRBV7-9 to TRBJ2-2. The CDR3 has 13 residues. Per germline, CDR1 SEHNR and CDR2 FQNEAQ (reference sequence). The CDR3 protein is CASSSYSSGELFF. Using reference TRBV7-9 and TRBJ2-2 for the parts outside the CDR3, the full variable domain is DTGVSQNPRHKITKRGQNVTFRCDPISEHNRLYWYRQTLGQGPEFLTYFQNEAQLEKSRLLSDRFSAERPKGSFSTLEIQRTEQGDSAMYLCASSSYSSGELFFGEGSRLTVL.

The gene calls are TRBV6-2 or TRBV6-3 and TRBJ1-5; with no DNA, the TCRdb D assignment of TRBD1 cannot be verified. Per germline, CDR1 MNHEY and CDR2 SVGEGT. The length of the CDR3 is 15 residues. The CDR3 loop is CASSRRTGGYQPQHF.

The V call is TRBV10-3, the J call TRBJ2-7; TCRdb proposes TRBD1, but this gene call is untestable without DNA. The CDR3 is made up of 15 amino acids. Germline V gene sequence: CDR1 ENHRY, CDR2 SYGVKD. The CDR3 protein is CAISEAGGSWNEQYF.

The chain combines TRBV9 with TRBJ2-3; the D gene TCRdb calls, TRBD1, cannot be checked with no DNA. The CDR3 runs to 14 residues. Looked up from germline, CDR1 is SGDLS and CDR2 is YYNGEE. This CDR3 is CASSVGGRTDTQYF.

The rearrangement joins TRBV7-6 to TRBJ2-7; with no DNA, the TCRdb D assignment of TRBD1 cannot be verified. Germline assignment: CDR1 SGHVS and CDR2 FNYEAQ. CDR3 length: 13 residues. The CDR3 region is CASSSGTDHEQYF.

The genes are TRBV7-9 and TRBJ1-3; TCRdb outputs TRBD1, but without DNA this stays unchecked. In germline, CDR1 is SEHNR, CDR2 FQNEAQ (reference sequence). The CDR3 runs to 16 residues. The CDR3 sequence: CASSLLQGVEGNTIYF.

V usage is TRBV2 and J usage is TRBJ2-5; no DNA is available, so the TRBD1 call from TCRdb remains unchecked. The CDR3 runs 18 residues. In germline, CDR1 is SNHLY, CDR2 FYNNEI. CDR3 sequence reads: CASSGPPTGGNHQETQYF.

J is TRBJ1-2 and V is TRBV12-3 or TRBV12-4; the TCRdb D gene call, TRBD1, has no DNA to confirm it. The CDR3 length is 14 residues. CDR3 sequence reads: CASSPGGRGYGYTF.

J is TRBJ2-4 and V is TRBV4-1; TCRdb lists TRBD2, though no DNA is available to test this call. The CDR3 covers 15 residues. Germline V CDR1 and CDR2: MGHRA, YSYEKL. CDR3 amino acids: CASSQAGGLENIQYF.

The chain is built from TRBV20-1 and TRBJ2-3; TCRdb designates TRBD1, a call that cannot be tested without DNA. This CDR3 is 15 amino acids long. The germline V gene has CDR1 DFQATT and CDR2 SNEGSKA (reference sequence). This chain's CDR3 is CSANRDRGLTDTQYF.